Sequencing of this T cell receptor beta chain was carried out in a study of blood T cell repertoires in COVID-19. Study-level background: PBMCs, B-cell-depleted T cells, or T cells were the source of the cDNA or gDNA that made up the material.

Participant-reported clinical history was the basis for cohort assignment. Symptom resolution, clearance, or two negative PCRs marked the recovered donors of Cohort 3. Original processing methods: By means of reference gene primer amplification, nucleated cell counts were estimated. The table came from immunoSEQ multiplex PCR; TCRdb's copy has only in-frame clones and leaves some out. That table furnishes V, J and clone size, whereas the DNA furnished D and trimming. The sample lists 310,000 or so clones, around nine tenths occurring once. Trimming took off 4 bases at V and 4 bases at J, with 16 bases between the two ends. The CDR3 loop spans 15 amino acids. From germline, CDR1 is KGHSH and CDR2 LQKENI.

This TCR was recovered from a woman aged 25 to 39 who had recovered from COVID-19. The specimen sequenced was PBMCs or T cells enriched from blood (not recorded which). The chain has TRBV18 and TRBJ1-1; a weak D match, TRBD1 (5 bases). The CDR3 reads CASSLRVEGPTEAFF. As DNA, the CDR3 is TGTGCCAGCTCACTCCGAGTGGAGGGGCCCACTGAAGCTTTCTTT.